This TCR beta chain stems from a study of naive and memory T cell subsets. Study-wide findings and caveats: Far more TCRs reportedly came from tuberculin skin test site biopsies. Higher TCR numbers at tuberculin sites reflect T cell infiltration, per interpretation. The RNA method is potentially sensitive to activation and differentiation changes.

This clonotype counts as large. Its antigen is unknown. CDR3 size: 11 residues. The germline V gene encodes CDR1 KGHDR and CDR2 SFDVKD. V lost 0 bases and J lost 7, with 2 bases in between. For blood and skin samples, reverse transcription used TCR alpha and beta constant primers. Four PCR rounds used nested alpha and beta constant region primers plus the SP2 primer. TCRdb reanalysed the UMI-ligation and nested PCR reads using MiXCR and keeps one entry per CDR3 protein. The data hold 18,000 or so distinct CDR3 sequences, with approximately 9.6% observed a single time. The treatment here: skin biopsy from PPD injection site in Mantoux-positive individual. Input was roughly 1 to 1000 ng of DNase-treated total RNA without cell sorting.

This clonotype was obtained from an adult in good health. The specimen was skin, collected from a tuberculin skin test site. The chain recombines TRBV24-1 with TRBJ1-2, with unresolved D. CDR3 bases: TGTGCCACCAGTGATTTGGCTGGCTACACCTTC. It specifies CATSDLAGYTF.